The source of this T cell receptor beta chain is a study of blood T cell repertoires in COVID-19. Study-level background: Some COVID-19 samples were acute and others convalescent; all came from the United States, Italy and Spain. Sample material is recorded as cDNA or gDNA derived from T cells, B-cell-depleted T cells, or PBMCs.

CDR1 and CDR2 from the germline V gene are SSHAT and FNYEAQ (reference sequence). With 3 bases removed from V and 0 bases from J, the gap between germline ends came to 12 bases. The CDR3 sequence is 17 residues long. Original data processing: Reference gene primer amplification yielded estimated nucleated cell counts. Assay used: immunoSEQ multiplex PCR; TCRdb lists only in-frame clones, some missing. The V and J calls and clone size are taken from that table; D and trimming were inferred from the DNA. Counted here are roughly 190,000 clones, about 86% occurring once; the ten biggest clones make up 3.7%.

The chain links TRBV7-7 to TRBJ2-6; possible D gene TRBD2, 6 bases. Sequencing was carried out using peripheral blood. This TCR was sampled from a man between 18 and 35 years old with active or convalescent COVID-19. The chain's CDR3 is CASSLSAGSSGANVLTF. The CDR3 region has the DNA TGTGCCAGCAGCTTGAGCGCGGGGAGCTCTGGGGCCAACGTCCTGACTTTC.